Listed below are T cell receptor beta chains from one sample, sequenced in a study of regulatory T cells in long-lasting Graves disease. In TCRdb, the multiplex PCR reads were re-called with MiXCR into one record per CDR3 protein. The sample yields about 540,000 distinct CDR3 sequences, about 14% seen once. The sample also formed part of further work on T cells in Graves' hyperthyroidism and ophthalmopathy.

The material was peripheral blood mononuclear cells (PBMCs), obtained at new diagnosis, from a patient treated with antithyroid drugs. These receptors all come from a man aged 25-45 years with Graves disease. The CDR3 runs from the conserved cysteine through the conserved F or W.

TRBJ2-7 TRBV11-2 CASSHGPTVTDEQYF
TRBJ2-2 TRBV20-1 CGKAVNTGELFF
TRBJ1-6 TRBV15 CATSRDRGLNSPLHF
TRBJ2-3 TRBV13 CASSLLTGTPTDTQYF
TRBJ2-7 TRBV7-2 CASSLQRGEDYEQYF
TRBJ2-1 TRBV20-1 CSAEEAGTSGIDEQFF
TRBJ2-6 TRBV3-1 CASNPRGSGANVLTF
TRBJ2-5 TRBV2 CATSDRTGVETQYF
TRBJ2-7 TRBV11-2 CASSPTPGREVYEQYF
TRBJ2-5 TRBV27 CASSFSLSETQYF
TRBJ2-5 TRBV5-1 CASSSGTELETQYF
TRBJ2-2 TRBV5-1 CASSFFSGNIPGELFF
TRBJ2-7 TRBV11-2 CASSSQSASSYEQYF
TRBJ1-2 TRBV5-4 CASSLTGRYGYTF
TRBJ2-5 TRBV4-2 CASSQDPAGEVETQYF
TRBJ1-5 TRBV3-1 CASSQEGLYPDNQPQHF
TRBJ2-1 TRBV18 CASSPSGDNEQFF
TRBJ2-7 TRBV2 CASSSGADEQYF
TRBJ2-3 TRBV2 CASSEYSSYGTDTQYF
TRBJ2-1 TRBV7-8 CASSFYICSARPGTVYNEQFF
TRBJ2-5 TRBV7-9 CASSGSGTLQETQYF
TRBJ2-3 TRBV5-8 CASSLPFPSGSVDTQYF
TRBJ1-1 TRBV29-1 CSVGPRKNTEAFF
TRBJ2-3 TRBV29-1 CSVTRRDTQYF
TRBJ1-4 TRBV2 CASLVLPEKLFF
TRBJ2-1 TRBV19 CASSIRRLAGADNEQFF
TRBJ2-3 TRBV7-9 CASSYGGTDTQYF
TRBJ1-2 TRBV4-1 CASSRGRANYGYTF
TRBJ2-5 TRBV12-3/TRBV12-4 CASSLVAQETQYF
TRBJ1-5 TRBV30 CAWRGTGNQPQHF
TRBJ2-1 TRBV2 CASSDASGRNEQFF
TRBJ1-2 TRBV18 CASSPRDRELYGYTF
TRBJ2-3 TRBV2 CASRELADLTATQYF
TRBJ1-4 TRBV7-3 CASSQGDFEKLFF
TRBJ1-1 TRBV7-9 CASTLDRGRPEEAFF
TRBJ2-7 TRBV20-1 CSARRPLEREKLEQYF
TRBJ2-3 TRBV11-2 CASSPHTRGTSTDTQYF
TRBJ1-6 TRBV7-2 CASTRQSPNSPLHF
TRBJ2-2 TRBV27 CASSSLVFANTGELFF
TRBJ2-7 TRBV27 CASSFRETVYEQYF
TRBJ2-3 TRBV11-2 CASSGSVPSTDTQYF
TRBJ2-1 TRBV5-1 CASRPSSYNEQFF